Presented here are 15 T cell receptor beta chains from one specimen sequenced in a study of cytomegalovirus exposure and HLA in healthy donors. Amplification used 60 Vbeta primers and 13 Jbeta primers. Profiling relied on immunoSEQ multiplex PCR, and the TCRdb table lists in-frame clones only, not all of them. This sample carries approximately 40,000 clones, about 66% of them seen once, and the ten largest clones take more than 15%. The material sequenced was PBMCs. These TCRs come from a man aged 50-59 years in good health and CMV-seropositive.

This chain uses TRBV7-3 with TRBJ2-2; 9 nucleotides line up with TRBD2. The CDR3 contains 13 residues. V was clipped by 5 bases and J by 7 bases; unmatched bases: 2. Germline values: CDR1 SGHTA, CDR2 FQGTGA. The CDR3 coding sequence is TGTGCCAGCAGCAAACTAGCGGGCGGGGAGCTGTTTTTT. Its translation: CASSKLAGGELFF.

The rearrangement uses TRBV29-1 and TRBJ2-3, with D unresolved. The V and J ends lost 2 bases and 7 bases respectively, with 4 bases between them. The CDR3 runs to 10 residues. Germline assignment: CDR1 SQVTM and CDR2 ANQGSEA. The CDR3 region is CSVEQNTQYF. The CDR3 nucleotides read TGCAGCGTTGAACAAAATACGCAGTATTTT.

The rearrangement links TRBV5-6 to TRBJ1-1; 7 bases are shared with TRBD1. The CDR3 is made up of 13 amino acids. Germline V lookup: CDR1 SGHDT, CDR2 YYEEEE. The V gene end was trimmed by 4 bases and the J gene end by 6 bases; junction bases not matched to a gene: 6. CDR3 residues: CASSKTGIPEAFF. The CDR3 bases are TGTGCCAGCAGCAAGACAGGGATTCCTGAAGCTTTCTTT.

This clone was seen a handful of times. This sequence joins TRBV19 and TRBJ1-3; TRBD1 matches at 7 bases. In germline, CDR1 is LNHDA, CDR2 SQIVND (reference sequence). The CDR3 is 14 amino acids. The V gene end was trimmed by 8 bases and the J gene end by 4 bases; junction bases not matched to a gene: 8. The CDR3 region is CASLDRATGNTIYF. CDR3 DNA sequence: TGTGCCAGTTTAGACAGGGCAACGGGAAACACCATATATTTT.

For the CDR3, the DNA is TGTGCTAGTGGTCCCTCAGCGGGGGGGCCCCCAGATACGCAGTATTTT. Its protein product is CASGPSAGGPPDTQYF. The rearrangement joins TRBV12-5 to TRBJ2-3; 10 bases fit TRBD2. The CDR3 extends over 16 amino acids. In germline, CDR1 is LGHNT, CDR2 FRNRAP. V dropped 5 bases and J dropped 4; count of bases not matched to a gene: 9.

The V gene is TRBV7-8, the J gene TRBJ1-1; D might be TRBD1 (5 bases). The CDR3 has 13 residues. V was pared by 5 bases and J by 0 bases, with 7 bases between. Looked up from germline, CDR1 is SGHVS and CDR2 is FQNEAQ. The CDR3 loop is CASSPTVNTEAFF. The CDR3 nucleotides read TGTGCCAGCAGCCCGACAGTGAACACTGAAGCTTTCTTT.

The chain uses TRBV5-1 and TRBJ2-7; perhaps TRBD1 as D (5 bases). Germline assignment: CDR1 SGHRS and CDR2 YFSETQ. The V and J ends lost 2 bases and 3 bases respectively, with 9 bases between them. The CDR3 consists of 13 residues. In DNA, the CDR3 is TGCGCCAGCAGCTTCGACAGTTTCTACGAGCAGTACTTC. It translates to CASSFDSFYEQYF.

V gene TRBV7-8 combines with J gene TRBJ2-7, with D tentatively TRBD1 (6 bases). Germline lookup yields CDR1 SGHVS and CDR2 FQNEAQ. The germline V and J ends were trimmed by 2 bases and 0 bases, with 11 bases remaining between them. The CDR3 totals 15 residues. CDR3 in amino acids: CASSLTGIASYEQYF. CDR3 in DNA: TGTGCCAGCAGCTTAACAGGGATTGCCTCCTACGAGCAGTACTTC.

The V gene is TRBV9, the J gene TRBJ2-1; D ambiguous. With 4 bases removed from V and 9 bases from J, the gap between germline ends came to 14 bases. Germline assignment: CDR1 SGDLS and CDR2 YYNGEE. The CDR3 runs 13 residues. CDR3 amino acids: CASSPVPSSEQFF. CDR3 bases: TGTGCCAGCAGCCCAGTTCCCTCGTCTGAGCAGTTCTTC. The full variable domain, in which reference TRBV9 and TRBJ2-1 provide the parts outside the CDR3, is DSGVTQTPKHLITATGQRVTLRCSPRSGDLSVYWYQQSLDQGLQFLIQYYNGEERAKGNILERFSAQQFPDLHSELNLSSLELGDSALYFCASSPVPSSEQFFGPGTRLTVL.

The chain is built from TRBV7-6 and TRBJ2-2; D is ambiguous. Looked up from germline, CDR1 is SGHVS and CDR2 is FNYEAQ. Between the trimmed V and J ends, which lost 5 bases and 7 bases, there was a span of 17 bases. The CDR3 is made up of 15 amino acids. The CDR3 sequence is CASSANPLSSGELFF. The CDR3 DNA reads TGTGCCAGCAGCGCCAACCCCCTCTCTAGCGGGGAGCTGTTTTTT. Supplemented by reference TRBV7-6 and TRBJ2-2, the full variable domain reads GAGVSQSPRYKVTKRGQDVALRCDPISGHVSLYWYRQALGQGPEFLTYFNYEAQQDKSGLPNDRFSAERPEGSISTLTIQRTEQRDSAMYRCASSANPLSSGELFFGEGSRLTVL.

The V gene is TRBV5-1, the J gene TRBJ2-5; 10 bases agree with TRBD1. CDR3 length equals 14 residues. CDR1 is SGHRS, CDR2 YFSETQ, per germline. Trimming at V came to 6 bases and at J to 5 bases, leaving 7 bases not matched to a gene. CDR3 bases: TGCGCCAGCACCCGACAGGGGGCGAGGGAGACCCAGTACTTC. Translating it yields CASTRQGARETQYF.

In DNA form, the CDR3 reads TGTGCCAGCAGTTTCTCGGACAAGAACACTGAAGCTTTCTTT. This sequence encodes CASSFSDKNTEAFF. The V call is TRBV28, the J call TRBJ1-1, with D perhaps matching TRBD1 (5 bases). There are 14 residues in the CDR3. V lost 3 bases and J 1 base, leaving 9 bases between the germline ends. Germline CDR1 MDHEN, CDR2 SYDVKM.

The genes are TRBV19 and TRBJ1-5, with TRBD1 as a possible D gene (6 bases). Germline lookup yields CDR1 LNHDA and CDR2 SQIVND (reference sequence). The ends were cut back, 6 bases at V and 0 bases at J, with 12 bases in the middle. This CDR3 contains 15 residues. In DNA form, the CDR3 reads TGTGCCAGTAGCAGAGGACAGTATAGCAATCAGCCCCAGCATTTT. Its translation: CASSRGQYSNQPQHF.

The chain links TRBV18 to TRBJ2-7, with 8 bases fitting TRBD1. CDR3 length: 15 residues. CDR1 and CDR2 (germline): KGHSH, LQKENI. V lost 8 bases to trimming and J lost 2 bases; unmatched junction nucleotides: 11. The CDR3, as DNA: TGTGCCAGCCAACCGGCGACAGGGGCCCCCTACGAGCAGTACTTC. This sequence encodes CASQPATGAPYEQYF.

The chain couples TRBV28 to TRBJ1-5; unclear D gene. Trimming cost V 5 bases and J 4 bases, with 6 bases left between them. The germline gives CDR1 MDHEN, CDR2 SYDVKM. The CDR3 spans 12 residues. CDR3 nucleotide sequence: TGTGCCAGCAGTCCTTTGAATCAGCCCCAGCATTTT. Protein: CASSPLNQPQHF.